This TCR beta chain was identified during a study of blood T cell repertoires in COVID-19. In the study overall: Collection of acute and convalescent COVID-19 samples took place in the United States, Italy and Spain. T cells, B-cell-depleted T cells, or PBMCs provided the cDNA or gDNA that served as material.

Original data processing: The assay estimated nucleated cells by amplifying reference gene primers. Libraries were prepared by immunoSEQ multiplex PCR; TCRdb keeps only in-frame clonotypes and omits some of them. For V, J and clone size, that table is used; D and trimming come from the DNA. The sample includes approximately 74,000 clones, 84% seen only once; the top ten take about a third. Germline V gives CDR1 KGHSH, CDR2 LQKENI. With 5 bases removed from V and 0 bases from J, the gap between germline ends came to 10 bases. The CDR3 is made up of 14 amino acids. The specimen sequenced was peripheral blood. The chain employs TRBV18 and TRBJ1-1; D might be TRBD1 (6 bases). This clonotype originated in a man between 65 and 79 years old with acute or convalescent COVID-19. CDR3 coding DNA: TGTGCCAGCTCAGTTGACAGGTTGAACACTGAAGCTTTCTTT. This translates into CASSVDRLNTEAFF.